This T cell receptor beta chain was sequenced during a study of long-term antiretroviral therapy in people with HIV. Researchers report immunoSEQ v3.0 was run at survey level. Some clones are missing from TCRdb's copy, which holds only in-frame ones; the method was immunoSEQ multiplex PCR. The table lists approximately 18,000 clones, less than 85% of them singletons. The germline gives CDR1 SGHTA, CDR2 FQGNSA. The V end lost 5 bases, the J end lost 5 bases, and 19 bases lay between the germline ends. The CDR3 is 17 residues long. United States facilities provided treatment to all participants with HIV.

The specimen was unsorted PBMCs, collected 0.2 years after starting antiretroviral therapy. The TCR was taken from a woman between 40 and 55 years old with HIV. The chain joins TRBV7-2 to TRBJ1-6; D is perhaps TRBD1 (5 bases). The CDR3 sequence: CASSPISRGHDNSPLHF. CDR3 nucleotide sequence: TGTGCCAGCAGCCCTATCAGCAGAGGACATGATAATTCACCCCTCCACTTT.